Listed below are T cell receptor beta chains from one sample, sequenced in a study of cytomegalovirus exposure and HLA in healthy donors. The method was immunoSEQ multiplex PCR; TCRdb's version includes in-frame clones alone and lacks a portion of them. The sample has roughly 280,000 clones, around 66% seen once. Sequencing input: PBMCs. The receptors stem from a female donor in good health and CMV-seronegative. The CDR3 runs from the conserved cysteine through the conserved F or W. The D gene is left open where the match is weak. Clone size is stated in some rows and not others, as once, few, many or a class when expanded.

clone_size: NA
v_call: TRBV27
j_call: TRBJ2-3
d_call: TRBD2
cdr3_aa: CASSLSRLAGALFTDTQYF
cdr3_nt: TGTGCCAGCAGTTTATCGCGGCTAGCGGGAGCCCTCTTCACAGATACGCAGTATTTT

clone_size: NA
v_call: TRBV5-1
j_call: TRBJ2-2
d_call: TRBD1
cdr3_aa: CASGTGNTGELFF
cdr3_nt: TGCGCCAGCGGGACAGGGAACACCGGGGAGCTGTTTTTT

clone_size: NA
v_call: TRBV4-1
j_call: TRBJ2-2
d_call: NA
cdr3_aa: CASSTGGLSTGELFF
cdr3_nt: TGCGCCAGCAGCACCGGGGGACTTTCCACCGGGGAGCTGTTTTTT

clone_size: NA
v_call: TRBV5-1
j_call: TRBJ1-1
d_call: TRBD1
cdr3_aa: CASSKDRGWNTEAFF
cdr3_nt: TGCGCCAGCAGCAAGGACAGGGGGTGGAACACTGAAGCTTTCTTT

clone_size: few
v_call: TRBV27
j_call: TRBJ2-1
d_call: NA
cdr3_aa: CASSPFRDGGNEQFF
cdr3_nt: TGTGCCAGCAGCCCCTTCCGGGATGGAGGCAATGAGCAGTTCTTC

clone_size: NA
v_call: TRBV6-5
j_call: TRBJ2-7
d_call: TRBD1
cdr3_aa: CASSYTDRGEQYF
cdr3_nt: TGTGCCAGCAGTTACACAGACAGGGGCGAGCAGTACTTC

clone_size: NA
v_call: TRBV28
j_call: TRBJ1-3
d_call: TRBD1
cdr3_aa: CASSFGDRVSGNTIYF
cdr3_nt: TGTGCCAGCAGTTTTGGGGACAGGGTGTCTGGAAACACCATATATTTT

clone_size: few
v_call: TRBV19
j_call: TRBJ2-5
d_call: TRBD2
cdr3_aa: CASSTSGKQETQYF
cdr3_nt: TGTGCCAGTTCGACTAGCGGGAAACAAGAGACCCAGTACTTC

clone_size: few
v_call: TRBV4-1
j_call: TRBJ1-1
d_call: NA
cdr3_aa: CASRGALRGTEAFF
cdr3_nt: TGCGCCAGCAGGGGAGCCCTCCGGGGCACTGAAGCTTTCTTT

clone_size: few
v_call: TRBV7-9
j_call: TRBJ1-2
d_call: NA
cdr3_aa: CASSSGQANYGYTF
cdr3_nt: TGTGCCAGCAGCTCAGGGCAAGCTAACTATGGCTACACCTTC

clone_size: NA
v_call: TRBV6-5
j_call: TRBJ2-7
d_call: NA
cdr3_aa: CASSYSSNIRAYEQYF
cdr3_nt: TGTGCCAGCAGTTACTCGAGCAATATCAGGGCCTACGAGCAGTACTTC

clone_size: NA
v_call: TRBV5-1
j_call: TRBJ2-3
d_call: NA
cdr3_aa: CASSLGGGALADTQYF
cdr3_nt: TGCGCCAGCAGCTTGGGAGGGGGAGCATTGGCCGATACGCAGTATTTT

clone_size: NA
v_call: TRBV13
j_call: TRBJ2-3
d_call: NA
cdr3_aa: CASSLTLAASTDTQYF
cdr3_nt: TGTGCCAGCAGCTTAACTTTAGCGGCTAGCACAGATACGCAGTATTTT

clone_size: NA
v_call: TRBV7-8
j_call: TRBJ2-1
d_call: TRBD2
cdr3_aa: CASSFSGRAEQFF
cdr3_nt: TGTGCCAGCAGCTTTAGCGGGAGGGCTGAGCAGTTCTTC

clone_size: NA
v_call: TRBV5-1
j_call: TRBJ2-5
d_call: NA
cdr3_aa: CASRQAGRETQYF
cdr3_nt: TGCGCCAGCAGACAGGCGGGAAGGGAGACCCAGTACTTC

clone_size: NA
v_call: TRBV27
j_call: TRBJ1-5
d_call: NA
cdr3_aa: CASRNAQAGQPQHF
cdr3_nt: TGTGCCAGCAGAAATGCACAGGCAGGTCAGCCCCAGCATTTT

clone_size: few
v_call: TRBV7-8
j_call: TRBJ2-5
d_call: TRBD2
cdr3_aa: CASSLYGPGGEETQYF
cdr3_nt: TGTGCCAGCAGCTTATATGGTCCCGGGGGGGAGGAGACCCAGTACTTC

clone_size: NA
v_call: TRBV6-6
j_call: TRBJ1-1
d_call: NA
cdr3_aa: CASSPPRLTKAFF
cdr3_nt: TGTGCCAGCAGCCCACCGAGGCTGACTAAAGCTTTCTTT

clone_size: NA
v_call: TRBV7-2
j_call: TRBJ2-2
d_call: NA
cdr3_aa: CASSYGTPTNTGELFF
cdr3_nt: TGTGCCAGCAGTTACGGGACACCGACCAACACCGGGGAGCTGTTTTTT

clone_size: NA
v_call: TRBV7-9
j_call: TRBJ2-7
d_call: TRBD2
cdr3_aa: CASSLVLAGYTYEQYF
cdr3_nt: TGTGCCAGCAGCTTGGTACTAGCGGGGTATACCTACGAGCAGTACTTC

clone_size: few
v_call: TRBV14
j_call: TRBJ1-2
d_call: NA
cdr3_aa: CASSQDLIPAGYTF
cdr3_nt: TGTGCCAGCAGCCAAGACCTAATCCCCGCTGGCTACACCTTC

clone_size: NA
v_call: TRBV11-3
j_call: TRBJ2-1
d_call: TRBD1
cdr3_aa: CASSRADRVNEQFF
cdr3_nt: TGTGCCAGCAGCCGAGCCGACAGGGTTAATGAGCAGTTCTTC

clone_size: NA
v_call: TRBV18
j_call: TRBJ2-3
d_call: TRBD2
cdr3_aa: CASSPGLAGAGDTQYF
cdr3_nt: TGTGCCAGCTCACCAGGCCTAGCGGGAGCGGGAGATACGCAGTATTTT

clone_size: NA
v_call: TRBV9
j_call: TRBJ2-7
d_call: TRBD2
cdr3_aa: CASSGPSGSATYEQYF
cdr3_nt: TGTGCCAGCAGCGGCCCCAGCGGGAGCGCAACCTACGAGCAGTACTTC

clone_size: NA
v_call: TRBV9
j_call: TRBJ1-1
d_call: NA
cdr3_aa: CASSPGSEAFF
cdr3_nt: TGTGCCAGCAGCCCGGGTTCTGAAGCTTTCTTT

clone_size: once
v_call: TRBV27
j_call: TRBJ2-7
d_call: TRBD1
cdr3_aa: CASSLSGTGASHEQYF
cdr3_nt: TGTGCCAGCAGCTTGAGCGGGACAGGGGCTTCTCACGAGCAGTACTTC

clone_size: NA
v_call: TRBV2
j_call: TRBJ1-6
d_call: TRBD1
cdr3_aa: CASLGDRVSPLHF
cdr3_nt: TGTGCCAGCTTGGGGGACAGGGTCTCACCCCTCCACTTT

clone_size: few
v_call: TRBV7-9
j_call: TRBJ2-3
d_call: TRBD2
cdr3_aa: CASSFPLAGVQGDTQYF
cdr3_nt: TGTGCCAGCAGCTTTCCACTAGCGGGAGTCCAGGGGGATACGCAGTATTTT

clone_size: NA
v_call: TRBV29-1
j_call: TRBJ2-7
d_call: TRBD1
cdr3_aa: CSVLGTGYEQYF
cdr3_nt: TGCAGCGTCCTTGGGACAGGGTACGAGCAGTACTTC

clone_size: NA
v_call: TRBV11-2
j_call: TRBJ2-5
d_call: TRBD2
cdr3_aa: CASSVNSGRAGETQYF
cdr3_nt: TGTGCCAGCAGCGTCAATAGCGGGAGGGCCGGAGAGACCCAGTACTTC

clone_size: NA
v_call: TRBV6-4
j_call: TRBJ2-1
d_call: TRBD2
cdr3_aa: CASSDGQGGNEQFF
cdr3_nt: TGTGCCAGCAGTGACGGGCAGGGAGGGAATGAGCAGTTCTTC

clone_size: NA
v_call: TRBV15
j_call: TRBJ2-2
d_call: TRBD2
cdr3_aa: CATSRGRIAGAHTGELFF
cdr3_nt: TGTGCCACCAGCAGAGGCCGGATAGCGGGAGCCCACACCGGGGAGCTGTTTTTT

clone_size: NA
v_call: TRBV5-4
j_call: TRBJ2-4
d_call: TRBD2
cdr3_aa: CASSSDPSGRGNIQYF
cdr3_nt: TGTGCCAGCAGCTCGGACCCTAGCGGGAGAGGGAACATTCAGTACTTC

clone_size: few
v_call: TRBV29-1
j_call: TRBJ2-7
d_call: NA
cdr3_aa: CSALSPISPYEQYF
cdr3_nt: TGCAGCGCCCTTTCGCCCATAAGCCCCTACGAGCAGTACTTC

clone_size: NA
v_call: TRBV5-1
j_call: TRBJ1-6
d_call: NA
cdr3_aa: CASSIGGSSPLHF
cdr3_nt: TGCGCCAGCAGCATTGGGGGCAGTTCACCCCTCCACTTT